Below, one TCR beta chain is given with its context. This clonotype was found many times. Its cognate antigen has yet to be identified. Per-nucleotide qualities are absent, and no much larger clonotype sits a single base away. Library preparation was by 5' RACE. The run used an Illumina HiSeq 2000. Template switching added a universal primer binding site, and the final cDNA carried a unique molecular identifier that allowed TCR cDNA molecules to be counted accurately. Specific primers in the conserved constant-segment region were used to synthesize first-strand cDNA for the TCR alpha and beta chains. To control for contamination, every cDNA library was double barcoded, receiving both a SMART-Mk sample barcode and Illumina barcodes. TruSeq adapter sequences, together with Illumina sample barcodes, were added in two successive PCR steps. Sequencing of the TCR alpha and beta cDNA libraries was done on the Illumina HiSeq platform using custom primers. For the original study's pipeline: MiGEC processed the raw reads to extract unique molecular identifiers, while MiXCR was used to determine the CDR3 positions. For each individual, recombination models were inferred using an EM algorithm with the repgenHMM and IGoR tools. The tcR package in R was used for shared clonotype analysis, with sharing normalized by the product of cloneset sizes. To study raw recombination free of thymic and clonal selection effects, out-of-frame nonproductive sequences were analyzed. The public sequencing data were trimmed at Q25 with fastp and processed into clonotypes with MiXCR by TCRdb, which kept only in-frame beta chains. CDR3 protein sequences are deduplicated, and each keeps its most common genes and DNA. TCRdb assigned the V and J calls; the authors' analysis was not used. This sample lists fewer than 650,000 distinct CDR3 sequences; roughly 7.1% were detected once. The biggest ten clones account for 1.5% to 2% of the sample.

Every donor was a healthy Caucasian. Three pairs of female monozygotic twins, all aged roughly 18 to 29 years, were included in the twin cohort. Peripheral blood mononuclear cells were used as the source from which RNA for TCR libraries was isolated. Inclusive of the bounding cysteine and phenylalanine, the CDR3 is 16 residues long. Just CDR3 DNA is preserved here, 48 bases in frame from base 1. Via the germline V gene, CDR1 is SGHVS and CDR2 FQNEAQ. V is clipped by 4 bases and J by 2 bases, and the sequence between their germline boundaries is 15 bases long. This entry comes from a study of identical twins (dated by TCRdb to 2016 to 2018). In the study overall: The study deep-sequenced TCR alpha and beta repertoires from monozygotic twins, unrelated adults of various ages and cord blood to test whether fetal clonotypes persist. To rule out contamination, replicate twin experiments were performed at different times with different library preparation protocols. What the study reported, not specific to this receptor: Because the same donors could not be followed over many years, conclusions were based on cross-sectional statistical analysis. Zero-insertion analyses could be partly confounded by invariant T cells such as MAIT and iNKT, although diverse VJ usage argued against such confounding for most clonotypes. Out-of-frame TCR alpha sequences shared between twins showed an excess of low generation-probability sequences compared with coincidental sharing between unrelated individuals. A weaker excess of twin sharing was found in beta out-of-frame sequences because the signal-to-noise ratio was lowered by fewer shared sequences. Out-of-frame TCR alpha sharing in monozygotic twins was systematically underestimated by recombination models, whereas sharing between unrelated individuals was in agreement with the recombination models. Abundant cord blood beta clonotypes had fewer insertions, young adult naive repertoires showed a similar but weaker trend, and memory repertoires showed no such trend.

The same specimen was also included in a second study, on yellow fever vaccine responses in identical twins. The second study also describes: According to the authors, the vaccine-induced T cell response in identical twins seemed to be partly convergent and partly specific to each individual. Focusing on identical twins, the study followed the T cell clones that responded to the vaccine, and did so with precision.

This sequence was found in a woman between 18 and 29 years old in good health. The sequenced sample was PBMCs. This sequence uses TRBV7-8 and TRBJ1-5, with the D gene call left open. The CDR3 reads as follows: CASSSGPKWGNQPQHF. The sequence in DNA is TGTGCCAGCAGCTCCGGACCGAAATGGGGCAATCAGCCCCAGCATTTT.